The source of this T cell receptor beta chain is a study of blood T cell repertoires in COVID-19 (dated by TCRdb to about 2020). The study in broad terms: Samples covering the acute and convalescent phases of COVID-19 were provided by collaborators in the United States, Italy and Spain. The material from the prospective study consisted of cDNA or gDNA derived from T cells, B-cell-depleted T cells, or PBMCs. Subjects who had been exposed to COVID-19, were actively infected with it, or had recovered from it provided the deeply sampled blood TCRbeta repertoires that made up the dataset. The repertoires were released in a freely available public database intended as a resource for research on the immune response to SARS-CoV-2. Samples were obtained from the ongoing ImmuneRACE study (first 160 participants) and from 1,254 subjects provided by 6 global collaborators. A de-identified subject ID, COVID-19 status, age in years and sex were almost always included in the sample metadata. Where HLA class I and class II types were available, the types were taken from metadata supplied by the sample provider, not from assay-based typing. Study-wide conclusions, independent of this receptor: The quantity of clinical and demographic metadata differed by source and by participant and was supplied without curation.

Of note for this clone: Its antigen specificity is not known. No base-level quality is on record; no much larger clone is a single base apart.

The immunoSEQ Assay, a bias-controlled multiplex PCR, was used to amplify TCRbeta CDR3 regions from genomic DNA. For the original study's pipeline: Nucleated cell counts per sample were estimated from amplification of reference gene primers within the assay. To quantify the absolute abundance of each unique TCRbeta CDR3 rearrangement, sequence reads were collapsed and filtered. For each sample, productive Simpson clonality was calculated as the square root of Simpson's diversity index over productive rearrangements. The table comes from immuneACCESS by way of TCRdb, which keeps in-frame sequences with V and J called. Part of the clones is missing from these tables; in studies checked, under half for an unresolved V gene and the rest for unknown reasons. D and trimming were read from the DNA, whereas the V and J calls and clone size are those reported in that table. This sample is represented by a few hundred thousand clones; about 88% of them were singletons. The ten biggest clones cover approximately 5% of the sample.

A second Seattle source provided samples from volunteer blood donors who had recovered from COVID-19. Whole blood was collected in K2EDTA tubes by collaborating institutions according to the institutions' own protocols. For TCRbeta analysis, collaborator samples were shipped as frozen whole blood, as isolated PBMCs, or as DNA extracted from either sample type. This TCR was sampled from a middle-aged woman who had recovered from COVID-19. The specimen sequenced was peripheral blood.

The CDR3 is CASRESGGFLYPGELFF. The DNA is as follows: TGTGCCAGCAGAGAAAGCGGGGGGTTTCTATACCCCGGGGAGCTGTTTTTT. The sequence is built from TRBV6-1 and TRBJ2-2; 9 bases in the junction line up with TRBD2. From a lookup of the germline V gene, CDR1 and CDR2 are MNHNS and SASEGT. Measured from the cysteine to the phenylalanine, the CDR3 is 17 residues long. Only the CDR3 DNA is retained, 51 bases long and in frame from the first base. The junction shows trimming of 6 bases on V and 6 bases on J, and the gene matches do not reach 14 bases of it.